The present entry profiles one T cell receptor (beta chain) with its context. The Seattle patients joined while their infection was active and were tracked longitudinally afterward. This entry comes from a study of blood T cell repertoires in COVID-19. Clones were sequenced by immunoSEQ multiplex PCR, and TCRdb holds only the in-frame ones, with some missing. The sample records approximately 330,000 clones, approximately 86% being singletons. CDR1 and CDR2 from the germline V gene are SGHRS and YFSETQ. This CDR3 has 14 residues. With 4 bases clipped from V and 6 bases from J, the junction kept 6 bases outside the gene matches.

This sequence was found in a man younger than 40 with COVID-19, enrolled during active disease. The chain is built from TRBV5-1 and TRBJ2-4; 8 bases line up with TRBD1. The sample was peripheral blood. Here the CDR3 reads CASSGGQGRNIQYF. Written as DNA, the CDR3 is TGCGCCAGCAGCGGTGGACAGGGAAGAAACATTCAGTACTTC. The full variable domain, completed using reference TRBV5-1 and TRBJ2-4, is KAGVTQTPRYLIKTRGQQVTLSCSPISGHRSVSWYQQTPGQGLQFLFEYFSETQRNKGNFPGRFSGRQFSNSRSEMNVSTLELGDSALYLCASSGGQGRNIQYFGAGTRLSVL.